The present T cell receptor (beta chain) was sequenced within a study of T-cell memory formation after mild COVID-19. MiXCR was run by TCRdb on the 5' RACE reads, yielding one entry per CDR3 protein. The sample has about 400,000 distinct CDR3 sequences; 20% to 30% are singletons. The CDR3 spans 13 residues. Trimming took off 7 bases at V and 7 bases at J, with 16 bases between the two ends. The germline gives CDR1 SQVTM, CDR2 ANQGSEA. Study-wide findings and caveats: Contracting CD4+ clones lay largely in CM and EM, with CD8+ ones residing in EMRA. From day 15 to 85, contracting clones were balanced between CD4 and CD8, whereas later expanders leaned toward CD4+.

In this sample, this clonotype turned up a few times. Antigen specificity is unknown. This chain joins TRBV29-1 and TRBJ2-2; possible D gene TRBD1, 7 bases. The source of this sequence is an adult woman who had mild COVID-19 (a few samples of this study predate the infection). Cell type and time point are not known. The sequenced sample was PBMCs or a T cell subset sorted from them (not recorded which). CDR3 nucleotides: TGCAGCGGGCAGGGGGGAAGCAGCGGGGAGCTGTTTTTT. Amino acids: CSGQGGSSGELFF.